These T cell receptor beta chains were read from a single sample in a study of T cells in Graves' hyperthyroidism and ophthalmopathy. Each CDR3 protein is one row after TCRdb ran MiXCR on the multiplex PCR reads. The repertoire consists of 550,000 to 600,000 distinct CDR3 sequences, with around 14% occurring once and the leading ten covering over 6%. The sample comprised blood. These receptor sequences come from a woman aged 18-30 years with Graves' ophthalmopathy. The conserved cysteine and the conserved F or W are not part of the CDR3 here. The order of the fields is V gene, D gene, CDR3 protein. D genes are given only for firm matches.

TRBV7-2 TRBD2 ASSLAAPHRRGRAAYNEQF
TRBV27 TRBD2 ASSRRTSGRAGEQF
TRBV11-3 TRBD2 ASSLGSGRGGQETQY
TRBV2 NA ASNRLEQY
TRBV6-2/TRBV6-3 NA ASSYSQGTYEQY
TRBV20-1 NA SARVLRAAYEQY
TRBV28 NA ASSSGIWDYEQY
TRBV6-6 TRBD2 ASSYGFVAGRSETQY
TRBV20-1 TRBD1 SARVPGQADSNYGYT
TRBV6-2/TRBV6-3 TRBD2 ASSPRGVAGAKTGELF
TRBV14 TRBD1 ASSKTGQGQETQY